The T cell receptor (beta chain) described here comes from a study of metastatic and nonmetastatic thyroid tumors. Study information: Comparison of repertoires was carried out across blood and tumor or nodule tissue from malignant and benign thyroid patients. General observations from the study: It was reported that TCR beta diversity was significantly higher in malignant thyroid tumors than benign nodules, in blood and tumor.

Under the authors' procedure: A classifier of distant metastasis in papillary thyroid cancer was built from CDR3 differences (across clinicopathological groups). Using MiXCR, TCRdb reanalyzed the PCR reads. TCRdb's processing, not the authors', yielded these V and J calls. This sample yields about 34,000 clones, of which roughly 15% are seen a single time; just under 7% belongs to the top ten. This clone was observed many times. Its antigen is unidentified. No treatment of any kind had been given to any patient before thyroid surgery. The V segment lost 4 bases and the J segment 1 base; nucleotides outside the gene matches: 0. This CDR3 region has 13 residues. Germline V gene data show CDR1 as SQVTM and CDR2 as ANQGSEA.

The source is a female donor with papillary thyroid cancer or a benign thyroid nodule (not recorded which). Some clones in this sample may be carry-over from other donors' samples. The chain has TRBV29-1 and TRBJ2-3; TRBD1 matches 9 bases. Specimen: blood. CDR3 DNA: TGCAGCGTTGGACAGGGGGGCACAGATACGCAGTATTTT. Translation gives CSVGQGGTDTQYF.